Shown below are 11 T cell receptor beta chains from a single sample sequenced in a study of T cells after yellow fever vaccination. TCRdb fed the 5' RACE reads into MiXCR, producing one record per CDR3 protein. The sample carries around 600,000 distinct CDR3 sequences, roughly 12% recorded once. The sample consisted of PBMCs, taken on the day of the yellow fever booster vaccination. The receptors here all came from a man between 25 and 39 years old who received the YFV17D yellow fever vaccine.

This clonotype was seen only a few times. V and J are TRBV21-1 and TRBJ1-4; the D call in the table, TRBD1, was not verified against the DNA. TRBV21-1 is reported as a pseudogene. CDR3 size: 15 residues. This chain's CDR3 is CASSKGDSGGEKLFF. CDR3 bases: TGTGCCAGCAGCAAAGGGGACTCAGGGGGTGAAAAACTGTTTTTT.

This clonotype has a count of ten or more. CDR3 DNA sequence: TGTGCCAGCAGCTTATCCTTGAGCTCCTACGAGCAGTACTTC. It translates to CASSLSLSSYEQYF. The chain couples TRBV7-2 to TRBJ2-7; D remains unclear. The CDR3 is 14 amino acids. Trimming took 2 bases from V and 0 from J, leaving 8 bases between them. Germline V gives CDR1 SGHTA, CDR2 FQGNSA.

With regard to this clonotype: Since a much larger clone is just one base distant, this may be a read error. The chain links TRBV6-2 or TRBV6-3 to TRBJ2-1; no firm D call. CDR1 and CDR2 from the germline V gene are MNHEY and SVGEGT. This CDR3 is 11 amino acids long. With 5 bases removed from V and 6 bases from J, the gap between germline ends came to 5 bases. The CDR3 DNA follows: TGTGCCAGCAGTAACCCCAATGAGCAGTTCTTC. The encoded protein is CASSNPNEQFF.

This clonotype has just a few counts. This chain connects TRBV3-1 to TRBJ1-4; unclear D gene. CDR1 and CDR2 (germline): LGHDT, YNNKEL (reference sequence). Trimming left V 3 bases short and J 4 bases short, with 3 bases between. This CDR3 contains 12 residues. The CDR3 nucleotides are TGTGCCAGCAGCCACCTTAATGAAAAACTGTTTTTT. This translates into CASSHLNEKLFF.

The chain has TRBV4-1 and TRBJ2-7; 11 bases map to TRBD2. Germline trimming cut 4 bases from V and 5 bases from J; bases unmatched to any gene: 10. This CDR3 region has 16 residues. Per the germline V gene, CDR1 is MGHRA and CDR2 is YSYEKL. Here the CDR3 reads CASSRLTSGSFNEQYF. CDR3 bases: TGCGCCAGCAGCCGCCTTACTAGCGGGAGCTTCAACGAGCAGTACTTC.

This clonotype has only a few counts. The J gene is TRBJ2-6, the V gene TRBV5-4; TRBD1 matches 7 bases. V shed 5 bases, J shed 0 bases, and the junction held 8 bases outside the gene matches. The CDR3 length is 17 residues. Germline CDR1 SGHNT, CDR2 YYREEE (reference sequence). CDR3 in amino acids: CASRPGTAISGANVLTF. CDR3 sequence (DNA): TGTGCCAGCAGGCCCGGGACAGCCATCTCTGGGGCCAACGTCCTGACTTTC.

The CDR3 DNA is TGCAGCGTTGAAGGCGGGTACTATGGCTACACCTTC. Translated, it gives CSVEGGYYGYTF. The chain links TRBV29-1 to TRBJ1-2; D is unclear. The germline V gene has CDR1 SQVTM and CDR2 ANQGSEA. The CDR3 is 12 amino acids. Trimming removed 1 base from V and 3 bases from J, with 6 bases in between. Using reference TRBV29-1 and TRBJ1-2 for the parts outside the CDR3, the full variable domain is SAVISQKPSRDICQRGTSLTIQCQVDSQVTMMFWYRQQPGQSLTLIATANQGSEATYESGFVIDKFPISRPNLTFSTLTVSNMSPEDSSIYLCSVEGGYYGYTFGSGTRLTVV.

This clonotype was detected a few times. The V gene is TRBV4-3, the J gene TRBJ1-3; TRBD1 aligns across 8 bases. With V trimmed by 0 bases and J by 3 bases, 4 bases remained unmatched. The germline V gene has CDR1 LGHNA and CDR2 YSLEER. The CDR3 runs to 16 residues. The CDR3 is CASSQDTGGFGNTIYF. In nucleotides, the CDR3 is TGCGCCAGCAGCCAAGATACAGGGGGGTTTGGAAACACCATATATTTT.

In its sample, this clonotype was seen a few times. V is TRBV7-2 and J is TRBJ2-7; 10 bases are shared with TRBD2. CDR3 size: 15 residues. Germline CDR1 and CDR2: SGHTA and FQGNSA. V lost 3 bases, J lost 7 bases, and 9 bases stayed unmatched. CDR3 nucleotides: TGTGCCAGCAGCTTTCCCCTAGCGGGAGTCGGGGAGCAGTACTTC. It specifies CASSFPLAGVGEQYF.

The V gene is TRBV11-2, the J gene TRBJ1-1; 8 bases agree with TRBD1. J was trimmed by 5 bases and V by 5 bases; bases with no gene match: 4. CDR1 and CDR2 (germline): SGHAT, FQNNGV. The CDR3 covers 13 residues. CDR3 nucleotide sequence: TGTGCCAGCAGCAAAACAGGGGGTACTGAAGCTTTCTTT. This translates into CASSKTGGTEAFF.

For the CDR3, the DNA is TGCGCCAGCAGCCAGGGGACTTACTATGAAAAACTGTTTTTT. Encoded protein: CASSQGTYYEKLFF. The chain links TRBV5-1 to TRBJ1-4, with a tentative D call TRBD1 (6 bases). The V end lost 4 bases, the J end lost 6 bases, and 13 bases lay between the germline ends. This CDR3 has 14 residues. Germline lookup yields CDR1 SGHRS and CDR2 YFSETQ.